The 23 T cell receptor beta chains below were found in one sample sequenced in a study of T cell responses to AZD1222 COVID-19 vaccine. Clones were sequenced by immunoSEQ multiplex PCR, and TCRdb holds only the in-frame ones, with some missing. This table has fewer than 200,000 clones, more than 80% appearing once. The material was peripheral blood, obtained on day 0 of AZD1222 vaccination. These receptor sequences come from an adult in good health.

The chain joins TRBV3-1 (or the pseudogene TRBV3-2) to TRBJ2-2; D is possibly TRBD2 (5 bases). Germline V gives CDR1 LGHDT, CDR2 YNNKEL (reference sequence). CDR3 length: 16 residues. Trimming shortened V by 1 base and J by 0 bases, and 9 bases separated the two germline ends. The CDR3 DNA sequence: TGTGCCAGCAGCCAAGTATACGGGGCGAACACCGGGGAGCTGTTTTTT. Amino acid sequence: CASSQVYGANTGELFF.

V and J are TRBV7-9 and TRBJ2-3; TRBD1 might be the D (5 bases). V shed 0 bases and J shed 3 bases, with 7 bases lying between them. Germline V gene lookup returns CDR1 SEHNR and CDR2 FQNEAQ (reference sequence). This CDR3 comprises 14 residues. CDR3 region: CASSLARVTDTQYF. CDR3 nucleotides: TGTGCCAGCAGCTTAGCCAGGGTGACAGATACGCAGTATTTT.

This rearrangement joins TRBV19 to TRBJ1-5; TRBD1 matches at 10 bases. The CDR3 is made up of 18 amino acids. J gave up 5 bases and V 5 bases, and 15 bases lay outside the gene matches. CDR1 and CDR2 from the germline V gene are LNHDA and SQIVND (reference sequence). The CDR3 nucleotides read TGTGCCAGTAGTCCGGCTTTTTCCGGGACAGGGGCAGATCAGCCCCAGCATTTT. Its protein product is CASSPAFSGTGADQPQHF.

This clone was found once. The chain recombines TRBV7-4 with TRBJ1-4; D might be TRBD1 (6 bases). Germline CDR1 reads SGHVT; CDR2 reads SQSDAQ. This CDR3 is 17 amino acids long. Trimming shortened V by 4 bases and J by 8 bases, and 23 bases separated the two germline ends. The CDR3 DNA follows: TGTGCCAGCAGCTCGCTCTGGCACAGGGCACGAGGGGAAAAACTGTTTTTT. Translating it yields CASSSLWHRARGEKLFF.

This rearrangement joins TRBV18 to TRBJ2-1; 8 bases are a match to TRBD2. The CDR3 is made up of 13 amino acids. The germline V gene has CDR1 KGHSH and CDR2 LQKENI. V was pared by 1 base and J by 10 bases, with 3 bases of the junction left unmatched. The CDR3 here is CASSPRAGGEQFF. The CDR3 DNA sequence: TGTGCCAGCTCACCACGGGCGGGGGGAGAGCAGTTCTTC. The variable domain in full, with the rest retrieved from reference TRBV18 and TRBJ2-1, is NAGVMQNPRHLVRRRGQEARLRCSPMKGHSHVYWYRQLPEEGLKFMVYLQKENIIDESGMPKERFSAEFPKEGPSILRIQQVVRGDSAAYFCASSPRAGGEQFFGPGTRLTVL.

This clone appeared once. V is TRBV12-3 or TRBV12-4 and J is TRBJ2-7; TRBD1 agrees at 11 bases. Losses at the gene ends were 7 bases for V and 5 bases for J; bases not matched to a gene: 4. There are 13 residues in the CDR3. CDR3 nucleotide sequence: TGTGCCAGCACCCGGGACAGGGGGAACGAGCAGTACTTC. Protein sequence: CASTRDRGNEQYF.

The chain joins TRBV5-6 to TRBJ2-2; 7 bases are shared with TRBD2. Germline V lookup: CDR1 SGHDT, CDR2 YYEEEE. J gave up 7 bases and V 4 bases, and 13 bases lay outside the gene matches. This CDR3 has 16 amino acids. Here the CDR3 reads CASSPAGGSLVGELFF. The DNA for the CDR3 is TGTGCCAGCAGCCCGGCGGGCGGGAGCTTAGTCGGGGAGCTGTTTTTT.

The CDR3 reads CASKSGQGFFQPQHF. CDR3 nucleotide sequence: TGTGCCAGCAAATCGGGACAGGGGTTTTTTCAGCCCCAGCATTTT. The chain recombines TRBV6-5 with TRBJ1-5; TRBD1 aligns across 10 bases. Germline V gene data show CDR1 as MNHEY and CDR2 as SVGAGI. The V and J ends lost 7 bases and 6 bases, in that order; junction bases with no gene match: 9. The CDR3 sequence is 15 residues long.

This chain joins TRBV24-1 and TRBJ2-1; no firm D call. The CDR3 covers 11 residues. Germline V gene sequence: CDR1 KGHDR, CDR2 SFDVKD. The V end was cut by 8 bases, the J end by 8 bases, with 9 bases between. CDR3 residues: CATMERDEQFF. In DNA form, the CDR3 reads TGTGCCACCATGGAACGGGATGAGCAGTTCTTC.

The chain joins TRBV6-6 to TRBJ2-3, with D perhaps TRBD2 (7 bases). CDR3 length: 16 residues. CDR1 is MNHNY, CDR2 SVGAGI, per germline (reference sequence). V shed 6 bases and J shed 5 bases, with 21 bases lying between them. For the CDR3, the DNA is TGTGCCAGCAGACAAGTCTCGGGGGGCAGGAGAGATACGCAGTATTTT. Amino acids: CASRQVSGGRRDTQYF.

This chain uses TRBV5-1 with TRBJ2-1; 12 bases fit TRBD2. The V segment lost 0 bases and the J segment 7 bases; nucleotides outside the gene matches: 8. The CDR3 is 17 amino acids. Germline V CDR1 and CDR2: SGHRS, YFSETQ. This CDR3 reads CASSLGSVLAGGNEQFF. For the CDR3, the DNA is TGCGCCAGCAGCTTGGGTTCGGTACTAGCGGGGGGAAATGAGCAGTTCTTC.

The CDR3 region is CASNPGLNEKLFF. The CDR3 bases are TGTGCCAGTAACCCAGGGCTAAATGAAAAACTGTTTTTT. J is TRBJ1-4 and V is TRBV19, with D maybe TRBD1 (5 bases). CDR1 LNHDA and CDR2 SQIVND come from the germline V gene (reference sequence). V shed 7 bases and J shed 5 bases, with 11 bases lying between them. The CDR3 consists of 13 residues.

This sequence joins TRBV7-9 and TRBJ2-5, with TRBD2 matching over 11 bases. Germline V gene lookup returns CDR1 SEHNR and CDR2 FQNEAQ (reference sequence). The CDR3 sequence is 16 residues long. V shed 2 bases, J shed 3 bases, and the junction held 5 bases outside the gene matches. Here the CDR3 reads CASSLTSGGSKETQYF. DNA of the CDR3: TGTGCCAGCAGCTTAACTAGCGGGGGATCGAAAGAGACCCAGTACTTC.

The chain is built from TRBV9 and TRBJ1-5, with a possible D match to TRBD1 (5 bases). V was clipped by 0 bases and J by 0 bases, with 7 bases between them. Germline CDR1 is SGDLS and CDR2 is YYNGEE. The CDR3 totals 15 residues. The CDR3 protein is CASSVGGASNQPQHF. CDR3 in DNA: TGTGCCAGCAGCGTAGGAGGGGCTAGCAATCAGCCCCAGCATTTT.

The rearrangement links TRBV21-1 to TRBJ1-4; the table calls TRBD1, which could not be checked here. TRBV21-1 is listed as a pseudogene. The CDR3 extends over 16 amino acids. CDR3 coding DNA: TGTGCCAGCAGCAACACCGAGCAGGGCGTCGATGAAAAACTGTTTTTT. Its translation: CASSNTEQGVDEKLFF.

The chain combines TRBV4-2 with TRBJ1-5; no firm D call. There are 15 residues in the CDR3. Germline V gene sequence: CDR1 LGHNA, CDR2 YNFKEQ. Trimming shortened V by 1 base and J by 4 bases, and 11 bases separated the two germline ends. The CDR3 spells CASSQVDLGNQPQHF. DNA for the CDR3: TGTGCCAGCAGCCAAGTCGATCTGGGGAATCAGCCCCAGCATTTT.

Here the CDR3 DNA reads TGTGCCAGTAGTCTGGCAGCCTCTGGAAACACCATATATTTT. Its protein product is CASSLAASGNTIYF. V and J are TRBV19 and TRBJ1-3; no clear D gene. The CDR3 runs to 14 residues. Trimming shortened V by 5 bases and J by 0 bases, and 8 bases separated the two germline ends. Germline loops: CDR1 LNHDA, CDR2 SQIVND (reference sequence).

V gene TRBV6-2 or TRBV6-3 combines with J gene TRBJ1-4; D remains ambiguous. The CDR3 covers 14 residues. Trimming pared 4 bases from V and 4 bases from J, leaving 10 bases between. Germline V gives CDR1 MNHEY, CDR2 SVGEGT. The CDR3 nucleotides are TGTGCCAGCAGTTCCCGGTTGGATAATGAAAAACTGTTTTTT. Translation gives CASSSRLDNEKLFF.

The chain recombines TRBV15 with TRBJ2-1; D possibly matches TRBD1 or TRBD2 (6 bases each). The CDR3 length is 17 residues. CDR1 is LNHNV, CDR2 YYDKDF, per germline (reference sequence). V lost 4 bases and J 5 bases, leaving 21 bases between the germline ends. The CDR3 DNA reads TGTGCCACCAGCACTTGGGGGGAAGGGGGGTTGGACAATGAGCAGTTCTTC. This gives the protein CATSTWGEGGLDNEQFF.

The chain joins TRBV10-1 to TRBJ2-3, with unresolved D. Germline assignment: CDR1 WNHNN and CDR2 SYGVQD (reference sequence). Trimming stripped 6 bases from V and 7 bases from J, with 14 bases between. The CDR3 extends over 13 amino acids. The CDR3 DNA is TGCGCCAGCAGGGACCCCAGAGATAATACGCAGTATTTT. It translates to CASRDPRDNTQYF.

This chain uses TRBV6-1 with TRBJ1-2; D is undetermined. CDR3 length equals 15 residues. V gave up 3 bases and J gave up 5 bases, with 16 bases separating them. Germline lookup yields CDR1 MNHNS and CDR2 SASEGT. The CDR3 DNA reads TGTGCCAGCAGTGAGCCAGGCGATCTTTCTTATGGCTACACCTTC. Translation: CASSEPGDLSYGYTF.

The chain couples TRBV6-6 to TRBJ1-3; D gene ambiguous. Germline V CDR1 and CDR2: MNHNY, SVGAGI (reference sequence). Trimming removed 6 bases at V and 0 bases at J, with 12 bases between. This CDR3 is 15 amino acids long. The CDR3 is CASRLTVNSGNTIYF. The DNA of the CDR3 is TGTGCCAGCAGGCTTACGGTGAACTCTGGAAACACCATATATTTT.

The chain recombines TRBV28 with TRBJ1-4; maybe TRBD1 (6 bases). Germline values: CDR1 MDHEN, CDR2 SYDVKM. Trimming pared 3 bases from V and 7 bases from J, leaving 15 bases between. The CDR3 consists of 15 residues. DNA of the CDR3: TGTGCCAGCAGTTTGGGGGGCAGGGGTGCTGAAAAACTGTTTTTT. Translating gives CASSLGGRGAEKLFF.